This T cell receptor beta chain appears in the sequencing data of a study of beta chain features in type 1 diabetes. TCRB transcripts that were expressed got sequenced, as all of the isolated RNA had been reverse transcribed. Sequencing used immunoSEQ multiplex PCR; TCRdb keeps in-frame clones, though not all of them. The sample includes some 270,000 clones, roughly 13% of them seen just once. Findings of the study overall: A moderate, significant TCRB CDR3 shortening appeared in type 1 diabetes across four CD4+ subsets. Type 1 diabetes patients had fewer VDJ junction insertions and more deletions.

Researchers reported sorting CD4+ naive, central memory, regulatory and stem cell-like memory cells via CD45RO/CCR7/CD25/CD127/CD95/CD27. Sorted populations all had greater than 98% purity. This clone showed up just a few times. Antigen: not known. The CDR3 is 14 residues long. From germline, CDR1 is SNHLY and CDR2 FYNNEI. V gave up 7 bases and J gave up 2 bases; unmatched junction bases: 5. This receptor was obtained from a woman between 35 and 50 years old in good health. The sample comprised naive CD4+ T cells from blood. The chain has TRBV2 and TRBJ1-3; 7 bases map to TRBD1. CDR3 loop: CASKGGAAGNTIYF. The DNA of the CDR3 is TGTGCCAGCAAAGGGGGCGCAGCTGGAAACACCATATATTTT. The full variable domain, in which reference TRBV2 and TRBJ1-3 provide the parts outside the CDR3, is EPEVTQTPSHQVTQMGQEVILRCVPISNHLYFYWYRQILGQKVEFLVSFYNNEISEKSEIFDDQFSVERPDGSNFTLKIRSTKLEDSAMYFCASKGGAAGNTIYFGEGSWLTVV.